The clone carrying this T cell receptor beta chain showed up many times. Its antigen is as yet unknown. These data are taken from a study of T-cell memory formation after mild COVID-19. General study findings and limits: Cross-reactive memory appears to have joined, as suggested by some responding clones showing up in pre-infection memory. The authors left the SARS-CoV-2 specificity of second-wave clones peaking on day 37 unconfirmed. Clones contracting day 15 to 85 were balanced CD4/CD8; later expanders leaned CD4+.

TCR alpha and TCR beta cDNA libraries carrying sample barcodes and UMIs came from 5'RACE with constant-segment primers. TCRdb redid the calling of the 5' RACE reads with MiXCR, one entry per CDR3 protein. The sample carries roughly 150,000 distinct CDR3 sequences, roughly 13% recorded once. Germline V lookup: CDR1 LGHDT, CDR2 YNNKEL (reference sequence). There are 14 residues in the CDR3. The V segment lost 5 bases and the J segment 2 bases; nucleotides outside the gene matches: 0. The sequencing sample was made of PBMCs or a T cell subset sorted from them (not recorded which). The chain carries TRBV3-1 and TRBJ2-5, with 12 bases fitting TRBD2. The receptor was derived from a man aged 18 to 29 who had mild COVID-19 (a few samples of this study predate the infection). Cell type and time point are not known. Here the CDR3 reads CASSTSGGQETQYF. CDR3 nucleotides: TGTGCCAGCAGCACTAGCGGGGGGCAAGAGACCCAGTACTTC.